This TCR beta chain was sequenced in a study of cytomegalovirus exposure and HLA in healthy donors. Study details: The same platform was used for the 100 to 150 validation repertoires and the roughly 700 first-cohort repertoires, a later analysis reported. General study points: Within the 120 or so validation repertoires, first-cohort TCR clusters tended to co-occur, according to a later analysis. Overall, roughly 170 TCR beta chains were annotated as cytomegalovirus-associated.

By share, this clone ranks as medium-sized. Its antigen is currently unknown. This CDR3 is also generated by other DNA sequences in the sample. CDR1 and CDR2 from the germline V gene are KGHSH and LQKENI. CDR3 length equals 14 residues. Trimming took 3 bases from V and 2 from J, leaving 7 bases between them. The method was immunoSEQ multiplex PCR; TCRdb's version includes in-frame clones alone and lacks a portion of them. The sample records 150,000 to 200,000 clones, more than 65% being singletons. Specimen: PBMCs. The source is a woman between 18 and 29 years old in good health and CMV-seropositive. V gene TRBV18 combines with J gene TRBJ2-2; tentative D call: TRBD1 (6 bases). The CDR3, as DNA: TGTGCCAGCTCACCGGACAGAAACACCGGGGAGCTGTTTTTT. It is translated as CASSPDRNTGELFF. The full variable domain, its missing parts supplied by reference TRBV18 and TRBJ2-2, is NAGVMQNPRHLVRRRGQEARLRCSPMKGHSHVYWYRQLPEEGLKFMVYLQKENIIDESGMPKERFSAEFPKEGPSILRIQQVVRGDSAAYFCASSPDRNTGELFFGEGSRLTVL.